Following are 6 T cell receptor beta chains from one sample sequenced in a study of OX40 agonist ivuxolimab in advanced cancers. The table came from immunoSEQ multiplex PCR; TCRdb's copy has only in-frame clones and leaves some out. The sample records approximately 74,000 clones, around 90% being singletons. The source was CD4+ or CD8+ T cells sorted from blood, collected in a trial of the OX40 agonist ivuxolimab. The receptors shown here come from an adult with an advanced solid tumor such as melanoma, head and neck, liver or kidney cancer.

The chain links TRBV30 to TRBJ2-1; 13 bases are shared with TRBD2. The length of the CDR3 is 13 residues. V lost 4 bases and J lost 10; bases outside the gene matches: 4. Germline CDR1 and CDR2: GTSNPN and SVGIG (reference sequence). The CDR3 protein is CAWKLAGGREQFF. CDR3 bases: TGTGCCTGGAAACTAGCGGGAGGGCGGGAGCAGTTCTTC.

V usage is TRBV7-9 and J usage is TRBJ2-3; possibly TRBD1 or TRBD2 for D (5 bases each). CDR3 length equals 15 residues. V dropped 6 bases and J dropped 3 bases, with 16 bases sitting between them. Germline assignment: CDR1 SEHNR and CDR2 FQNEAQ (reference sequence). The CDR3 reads CASSNRDRLTDTQYF. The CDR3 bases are TGTGCCAGCAGTAACCGGGACCGGCTGACAGATACGCAGTATTTT. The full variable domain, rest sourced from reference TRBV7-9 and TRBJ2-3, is DTGVSQNPRHKITKRGQNVTFRCDPISEHNRLYWYRQTLGQGPEFLTYFQNEAQLEKSRLLSDRFSAERPKGSFSTLEIQRTEQGDSAMYLCASSNRDRLTDTQYFGPGTRLTVL.

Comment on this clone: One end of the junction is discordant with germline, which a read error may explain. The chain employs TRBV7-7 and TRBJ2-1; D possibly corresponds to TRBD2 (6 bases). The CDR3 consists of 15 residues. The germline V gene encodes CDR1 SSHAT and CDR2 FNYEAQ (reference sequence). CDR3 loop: CASSPMPGAYNEQFF. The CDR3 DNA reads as TGTGCTAGCAGCCCCATGCCGGGGGCCTACAATGAGCAGTTCTTC.

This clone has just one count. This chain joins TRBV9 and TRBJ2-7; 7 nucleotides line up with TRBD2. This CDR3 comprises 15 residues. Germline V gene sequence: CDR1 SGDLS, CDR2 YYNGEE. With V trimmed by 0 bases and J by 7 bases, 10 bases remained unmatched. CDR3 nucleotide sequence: TGTGCCAGCAGCGTAGGGGCGGGGGTAAATGGTGAGCAGTACTTC. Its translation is CASSVGAGVNGEQYF.

CDR3 bases: TGTGCCAGCAGCCCCGGGCCGACGGAAGGCTACACCTTC. As protein: CASSPGPTEGYTF. This chain uses TRBV7-2 with TRBJ1-2; D not certain. Trimming took 5 bases from V and 8 from J, leaving 15 bases between them. This CDR3 has 13 residues. Per germline, CDR1 SGHTA and CDR2 FQGNSA.

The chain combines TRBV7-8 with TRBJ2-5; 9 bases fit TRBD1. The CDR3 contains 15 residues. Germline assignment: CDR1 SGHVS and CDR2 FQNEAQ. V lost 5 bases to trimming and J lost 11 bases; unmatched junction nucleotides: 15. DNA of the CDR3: TGTGCCAGCAGCCAGGCCGGGACAGGGTTATTAAAGCAGTACTTC. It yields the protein CASSQAGTGLLKQYF.